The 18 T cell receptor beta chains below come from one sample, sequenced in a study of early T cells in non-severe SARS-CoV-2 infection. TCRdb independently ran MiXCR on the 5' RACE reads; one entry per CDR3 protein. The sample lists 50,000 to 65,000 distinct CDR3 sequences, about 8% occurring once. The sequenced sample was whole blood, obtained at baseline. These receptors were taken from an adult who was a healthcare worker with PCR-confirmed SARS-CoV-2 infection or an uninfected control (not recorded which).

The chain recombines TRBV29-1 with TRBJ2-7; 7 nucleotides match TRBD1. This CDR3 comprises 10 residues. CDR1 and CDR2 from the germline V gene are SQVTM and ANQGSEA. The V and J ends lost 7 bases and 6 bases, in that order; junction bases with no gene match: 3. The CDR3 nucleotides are TGCAGCGCCACAGGGGTCGAGCAGTACTTC. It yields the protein CSATGVEQYF.

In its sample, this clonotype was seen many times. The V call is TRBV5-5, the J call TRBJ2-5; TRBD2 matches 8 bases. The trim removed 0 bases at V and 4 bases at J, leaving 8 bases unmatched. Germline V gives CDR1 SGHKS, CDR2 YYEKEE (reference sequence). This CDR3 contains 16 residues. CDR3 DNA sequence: TGTGCCAGCAGCTTGGCACCGGCTAGCGGGTTAGAGACCCAGTACTTC. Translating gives CASSLAPASGLETQYF. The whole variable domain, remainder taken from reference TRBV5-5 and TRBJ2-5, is DAGVTQSPTHLIKTRGQQVTLRCSPISGHKSVSWYQQVLGQGPQFIFQYYEKEERGRGNFPDRFSARQFPNYSSELNVNALLLGDSALYLCASSLAPASGLETQYFGPGTRLLVL.

The CDR3 spells CASSEGPSGSYEQYF. CDR3 DNA sequence: TGCGCCAGCAGTGAGGGGCCTAGCGGCTCCTACGAGCAGTACTTC. This chain joins TRBV10-2 and TRBJ2-7; TRBD2 matches at 7 bases. V gave up 2 bases and J gave up 0 bases; unmatched junction bases: 4. Germline V CDR1 and CDR2: WSHSY, SAAADI. The CDR3 covers 15 residues.

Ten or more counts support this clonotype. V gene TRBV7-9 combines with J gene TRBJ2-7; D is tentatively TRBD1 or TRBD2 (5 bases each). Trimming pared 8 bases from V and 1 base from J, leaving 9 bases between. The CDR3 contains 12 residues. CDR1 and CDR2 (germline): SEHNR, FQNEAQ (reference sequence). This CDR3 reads CASGGTSYEQYF. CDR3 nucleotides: TGTGCCAGCGGGGGAACTTCCTACGAGCAGTACTTC.

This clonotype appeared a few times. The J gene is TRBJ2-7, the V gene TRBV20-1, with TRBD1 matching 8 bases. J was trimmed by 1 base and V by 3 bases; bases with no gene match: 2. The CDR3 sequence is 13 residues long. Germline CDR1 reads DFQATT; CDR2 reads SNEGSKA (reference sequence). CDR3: CSASTGGSYEQYF. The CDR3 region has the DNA TGCAGTGCTAGCACAGGGGGTTCCTACGAGCAGTACTTC.

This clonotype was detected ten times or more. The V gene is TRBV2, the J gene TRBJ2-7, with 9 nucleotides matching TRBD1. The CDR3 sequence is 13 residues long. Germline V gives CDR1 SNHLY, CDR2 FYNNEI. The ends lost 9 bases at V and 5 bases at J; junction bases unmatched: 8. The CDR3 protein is CARRTGAGNEQYF. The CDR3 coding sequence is TGTGCCAGACGGACAGGGGCGGGTAACGAGCAGTACTTC.

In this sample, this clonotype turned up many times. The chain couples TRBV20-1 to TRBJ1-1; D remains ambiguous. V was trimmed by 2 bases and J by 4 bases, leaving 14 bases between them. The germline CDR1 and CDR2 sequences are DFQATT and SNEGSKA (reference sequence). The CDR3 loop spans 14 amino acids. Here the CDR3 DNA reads TGCAGTGCTAGACCGAACGGAGGAGGCACTGAAGCTTTCTTT. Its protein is CSARPNGGGTEAFF.

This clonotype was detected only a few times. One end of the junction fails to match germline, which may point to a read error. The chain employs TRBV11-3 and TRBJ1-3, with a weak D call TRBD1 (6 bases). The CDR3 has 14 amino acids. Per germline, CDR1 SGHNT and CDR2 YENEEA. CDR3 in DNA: TGTGCCAGCAGCTTAGTCCTGACAGGCCTCCCTCCTGATTTT. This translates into CASSLVLTGLPPDF.

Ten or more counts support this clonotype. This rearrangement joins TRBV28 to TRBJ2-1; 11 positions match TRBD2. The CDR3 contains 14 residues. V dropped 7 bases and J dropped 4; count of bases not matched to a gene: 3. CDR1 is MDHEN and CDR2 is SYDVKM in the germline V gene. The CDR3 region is CASTIAGGYNEQFF. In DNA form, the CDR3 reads TGTGCCAGCACAATAGCGGGAGGGTACAATGAGCAGTTCTTC.

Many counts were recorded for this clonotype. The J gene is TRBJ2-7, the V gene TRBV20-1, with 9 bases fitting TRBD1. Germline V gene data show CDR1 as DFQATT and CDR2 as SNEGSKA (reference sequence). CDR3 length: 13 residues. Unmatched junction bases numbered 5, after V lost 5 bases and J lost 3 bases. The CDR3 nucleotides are TGCAGTGCTCCCGGGACAGGGAGCTACGAGCAGTACTTC. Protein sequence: CSAPGTGSYEQYF.

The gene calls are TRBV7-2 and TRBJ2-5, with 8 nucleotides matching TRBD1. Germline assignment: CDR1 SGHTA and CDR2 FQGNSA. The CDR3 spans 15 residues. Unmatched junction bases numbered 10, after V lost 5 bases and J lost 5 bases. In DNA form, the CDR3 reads TGTGCCAGCAGCCCGCGGACAGGGCGGTCGGAGACCCAGTACTTC. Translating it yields CASSPRTGRSETQYF.

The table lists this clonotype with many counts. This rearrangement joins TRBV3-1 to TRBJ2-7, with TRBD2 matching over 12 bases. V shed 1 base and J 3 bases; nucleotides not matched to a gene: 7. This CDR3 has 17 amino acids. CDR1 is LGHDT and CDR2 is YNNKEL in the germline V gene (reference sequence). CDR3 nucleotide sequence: TGTGCCAGCAGCCAAGTCCCAAGACTAGCGGGAGACTACGAGCAGTACTTC. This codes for CASSQVPRLAGDYEQYF.

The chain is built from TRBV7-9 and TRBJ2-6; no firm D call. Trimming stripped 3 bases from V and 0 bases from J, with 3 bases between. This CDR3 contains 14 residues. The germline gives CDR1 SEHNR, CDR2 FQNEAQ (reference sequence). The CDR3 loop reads CASSFYSGANVLTF. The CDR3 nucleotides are TGTGCCAGCAGCTTTTACTCTGGGGCCAACGTCCTGACTTTC.

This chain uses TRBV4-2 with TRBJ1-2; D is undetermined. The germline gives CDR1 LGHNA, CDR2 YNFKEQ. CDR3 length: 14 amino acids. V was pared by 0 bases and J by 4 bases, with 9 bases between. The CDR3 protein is CASSQDLKGYGYTF. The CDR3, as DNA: TGTGCCAGCAGCCAAGATCTTAAGGGCTATGGCTACACCTTC.

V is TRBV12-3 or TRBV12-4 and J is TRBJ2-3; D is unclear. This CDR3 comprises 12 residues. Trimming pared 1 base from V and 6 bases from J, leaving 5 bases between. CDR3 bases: TGTGCCAGCAGTTTAGTCGGGGATACGCAGTATTTT. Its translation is CASSLVGDTQYF.

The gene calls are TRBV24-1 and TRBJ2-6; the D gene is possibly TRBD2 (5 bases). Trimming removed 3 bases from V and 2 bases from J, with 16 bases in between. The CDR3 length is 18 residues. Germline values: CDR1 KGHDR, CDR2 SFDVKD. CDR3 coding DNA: TGTGCCACCAGTGATCCCATGGGTCGGGGTACTGGGGCCAACGTCCTGACTTTC. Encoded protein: CATSDPMGRGTGANVLTF.

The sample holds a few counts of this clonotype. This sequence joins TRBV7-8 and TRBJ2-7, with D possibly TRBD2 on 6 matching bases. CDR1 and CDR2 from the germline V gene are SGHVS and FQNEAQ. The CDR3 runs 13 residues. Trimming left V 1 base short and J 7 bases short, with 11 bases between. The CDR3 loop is CASSLGVRGEQYF. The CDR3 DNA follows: TGTGCCAGCAGCTTAGGGGTGCGGGGAGAGCAGTACTTC. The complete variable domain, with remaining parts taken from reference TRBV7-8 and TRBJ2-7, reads GAGVSQSPRYKVAKRGQDVALRCDPISGHVSLFWYQQALGQGPEFLTYFQNEAQLDKSGLPSDRFFAERPEGSVSTLKIQRTQQEDSAVYLCASSLGVRGEQYFGPGTRLTVT.

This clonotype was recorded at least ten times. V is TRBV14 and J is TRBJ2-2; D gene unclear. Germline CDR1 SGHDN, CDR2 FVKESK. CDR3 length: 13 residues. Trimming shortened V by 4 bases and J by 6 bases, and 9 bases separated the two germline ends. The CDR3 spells CASSLHPSGELFF. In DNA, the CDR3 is TGTGCCAGCAGCCTTCACCCGTCCGGGGAGCTGTTTTTT.